This TCR beta chain emerged from a study of blood T cell repertoires in COVID-19. Study-wide context: Italy, Spain and the United States were the sources of the convalescent and acute COVID-19 samples. The cDNA or gDNA used as material had been derived from T cells, B-cell-depleted T cells, or PBMCs.

This CDR3 has 14 residues. V was clipped by 8 bases and J by 14 bases; unmatched bases: 15. Germline loops: CDR1 MNHEY, CDR2 SMNVEV (reference sequence). Original processing methods: Cell counts per sample came from amplifying reference gene primers. Repertoires were generated with immunoSEQ multiplex PCR, while TCRdb's copy carries only in-frame clones and drops some. V and J calls and clone size come straight from that table; D and trimming were deduced from the DNA. This table has fewer than 250,000 clones, around four fifths appearing once. The source is a woman in her forties or fifties with acute or convalescent COVID-19. The V and J genes are TRBV27 and TRBJ1-6; 7 positions match TRBD1. Source material: peripheral blood. CDR3 sequence reads: CASSLERGRRTLHF. In DNA form, the CDR3 reads TGTGCCAGCTCCCTCGAAAGGGGGCGAAGGACCCTCCACTTT.